Each of the 10 T cell receptor beta chains below was sequenced from the same sample in a study of blood T cell repertoires in COVID-19 (TCRdb year 2020). The library came from the immunoSEQ multiplex PCR assay. Here the immuneACCESS table is served through TCRdb, limited to in-frame sequences with V and J called. Missing clones are a known gap in these copies; in checked studies unresolved V genes cover under half, and the rest lacks a known reason. The sample contains 53,000 or so clones, about 77% of them found a single time. Of the sample, 43% falls within the top ten clones. Sequenced: peripheral blood. All receptors derive from a man in his 70s with active or convalescent COVID-19.

This sequence joins TRBV7-9 and TRBJ1-4; 8 nucleotides align to TRBD1. Germline V lookup: CDR1 SEHNR, CDR2 FQNEAQ (reference sequence). The V segment lost 6 bases and the J segment 9 bases; nucleotides outside the gene matches: 6. The CDR3 is made up of 13 amino acids. The CDR3: CASSRRQGQKLFF. CDR3 DNA: TGTGCCAGCAGTCGTCGACAGGGGCAAAAACTGTTTTTT.

This clone was picked up one time. This chain links TRBV5-6 with TRBJ2-1, with 9 bases that match TRBD2. The CDR3 covers 17 residues. The trim removed 0 bases at V and 10 bases at J, leaving 14 bases unmatched. Looked up from germline, CDR1 is SGHDT and CDR2 is YYEEEE. CDR3: CASSLAVAGGRGEEQFF. Here the CDR3 DNA reads TGTGCCAGCAGCTTGGCCGTTGCGGGAGGGAGGGGAGAAGAGCAGTTCTTC.

This chain links TRBV5-6 with TRBJ1-1; no definite D call. Germline CDR1 and CDR2: SGHDT and YYEEEE. The CDR3 extends over 14 amino acids. Trimming pared 0 bases from V and 3 bases from J, leaving 9 bases between. The CDR3 DNA sequence: TGTGCCAGCAGCTTGGGGGCGCGTGACACTGAAGCTTTCTTT. Protein sequence: CASSLGARDTEAFF.

The genes are TRBV7-2 and TRBJ1-5, with 9 positions matching TRBD1. The CDR3 length is 15 residues. The V gene end was trimmed by 6 bases and the J gene end by 1 base; junction bases not matched to a gene: 4. Germline lookup yields CDR1 SGHTA and CDR2 FQGNSA. CDR3 sequence: CASRAGTGSNQPQHF. CDR3 DNA sequence: TGTGCCAGCAGGGCCGGGACAGGGAGCAATCAGCCCCAGCATTTT. Variable domain in full (rest from reference TRBV7-2 and TRBJ1-5): GAGVSQSPSNKVTEKGKDVELRCDPISGHTALYWYRQSLGQGLEFLIYFQGNSAPDKSGLPSDRFSAERTGGSVSTLTIQRTQQEDSAVYLCASRAGTGSNQPQHFGDGTRLSIL.

The chain combines TRBV14 with TRBJ2-7; 9 nucleotides agree with TRBD2. Germline V gene lookup returns CDR1 SGHDN and CDR2 FVKESK. The CDR3 length is 18 residues. The V segment lost 3 bases and the J segment 4 bases; nucleotides outside the gene matches: 16. This CDR3 is CASSQSLAGLSQGYEQYF. Here the CDR3 DNA reads TGTGCCAGCAGCCAGAGCCTAGCGGGGCTCTCGCAGGGGTACGAGCAGTACTTC.

This sequence joins TRBV4-2 and TRBJ1-5; D remains ambiguous. The CDR3 runs to 15 residues. Trimming pared 0 bases from V and 4 bases from J, leaving 10 bases between. Looked up from germline, CDR1 is LGHNA and CDR2 is YNFKEQ. This chain's CDR3 is CASSQDLPRNQPQHF. CDR3 sequence (DNA): TGTGCCAGCAGCCAAGATCTTCCCAGAAATCAGCCCCAGCATTTT.

This chain uses TRBV6-5 with TRBJ1-2; D unresolved. V lost 6 bases and J lost 8, with 16 bases in between. CDR1 MNHEY and CDR2 SVGAGI come from the germline V gene. The CDR3 has 13 residues. CDR3 DNA sequence: TGTGCCAGCAGCCCCGTCCCGGGTCGGGGCTACACCTTC. It codes for CASSPVPGRGYTF.

The chain links TRBV19 to TRBJ1-5; D call uncertain. Germline lookup yields CDR1 LNHDA and CDR2 SQIVND (reference sequence). The CDR3 loop spans 15 amino acids. V was pared by 3 bases and J by 0 bases, with 9 bases between. This CDR3 reads CASSMRHNSNQPQHF. The CDR3 nucleotides are TGTGCCAGTAGTATGAGGCATAATAGCAATCAGCCCCAGCATTTT.

This chain links TRBV14 with TRBJ2-3; a weak D match, TRBD2 (8 bases). The ends were cut back, 2 bases at V and 3 bases at J, with 18 bases in the middle. Germline CDR1 and CDR2: SGHDN and FVKESK. The CDR3 has 17 amino acids. The CDR3 spells CASSQNRGSGATDTQYF. For the CDR3, the DNA is TGTGCCAGCAGCCAAAACAGGGGTAGCGGGGCTACAGATACGCAGTATTTT.

This chain joins TRBV7-2 and TRBJ2-7, with 9 bases aligning to TRBD2. The CDR3 consists of 16 residues. The junction had 10 bases not matched to a gene; V was cut back by 5 bases and J by 2 bases. The germline V gene encodes CDR1 SGHTA and CDR2 FQGNSA. CDR3 nucleotides: TGTGCCAGCAGCCTCTCTAGCGGGGCCTTTCCCTACGAGCAGTACTTC. Its translation is CASSLSSGAFPYEQYF.